The clone carrying this TCR beta chain was detected ten times or more. Its matching antigen is unknown. The junction departs from germline at one end; a sequencing error may be responsible. Each CDR3 protein is one row after TCRdb ran MiXCR on the RT-PCR reads. The sample lists hundreds of thousands of distinct CDR3 sequences; about a tenth were seen once. The CDR3 runs to 15 residues. The V gene's germline CDR1 is SGHTA and CDR2 FQGNSA. The data were obtained in a study of response to subunit inactivated influenza vaccine. The study, taken as a whole, reports: T cells newly recruited by each seasonal influenza vaccination are few, the authors suggested.

The sample in question was PBMCs from blood, obtained roughly 45 days after vaccination. The V gene is TRBV7-2, the J gene TRBJ2-1; 11 nucleotides align to TRBD2. This sequence was found in a man aged 45 to 65 who received an inactivated influenza vaccine. This chain's CDR3 is CASSLGTSGYNEQFF. CDR3 in DNA: TGCGCCAGCAGCCTCGGGACTAGCGGCTACAATGAGCAGTTCTTC.